The T cell receptor beta chain under discussion was sequenced for a study of cytomegalovirus exposure and HLA in healthy donors. Notes on the study in general: Other equally common chains were less clonally expanded than HLA-associated TCR beta chains, a later analysis showed. The authors assumed roughly uniform sequencing depth across donors for presence/absence analyses.

This clone appeared once. No antigen is known for it. This CDR3 is 14 amino acids long. Germline lookup yields CDR1 SNHLY and CDR2 FYNNEI. V gave up 8 bases and J gave up 6 bases, with 16 bases separating them. Use of 60 Vbeta and 13 Jbeta primers characterized the PCR. TCRdb's copy holds only in-frame clones and misses some; the assay was immunoSEQ multiplex PCR. The data contain more than 80,000 clones, 81% of them singletons. The sequenced sample was PBMCs. The chain is built from TRBV2 and TRBJ1-4; unclear D gene. The receptor was isolated from a girl aged 2-10 years in good health and CMV-seropositive. The CDR3 is CASSRVGQDEKLFF. The CDR3, as DNA: TGTGCCAGCTCGAGGGTAGGTCAGGATGAAAAACTGTTTTTT.